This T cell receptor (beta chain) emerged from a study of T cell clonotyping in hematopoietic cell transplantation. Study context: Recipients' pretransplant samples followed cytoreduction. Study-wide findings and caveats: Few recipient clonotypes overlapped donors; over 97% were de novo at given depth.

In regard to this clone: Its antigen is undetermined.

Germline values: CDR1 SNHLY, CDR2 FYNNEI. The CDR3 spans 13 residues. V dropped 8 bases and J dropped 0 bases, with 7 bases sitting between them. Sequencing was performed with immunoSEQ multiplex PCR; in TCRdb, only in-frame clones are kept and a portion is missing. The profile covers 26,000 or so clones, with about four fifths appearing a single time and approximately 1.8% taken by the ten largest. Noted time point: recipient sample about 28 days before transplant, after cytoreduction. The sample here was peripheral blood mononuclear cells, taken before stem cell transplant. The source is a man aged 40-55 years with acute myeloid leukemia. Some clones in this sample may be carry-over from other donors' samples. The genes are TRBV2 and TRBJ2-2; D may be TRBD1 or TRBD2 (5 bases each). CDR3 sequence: CASGDANTGELFF. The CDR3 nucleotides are TGTGCCAGCGGGGACGCGAACACCGGGGAGCTGTTTTTT.